This T cell receptor beta chain was recorded in a study of blood T cell repertoires in COVID-19. Study information: The analysed material was cDNA or gDNA that came from T cells, B-cell-depleted T cells, or PBMCs.

The CDR3 contains 15 residues. Per germline, CDR1 KGHSH and CDR2 LQKENI. V was cut by 2 bases and J by 0 bases, with 8 bases left in between. Only in-frame clones appear in the TCRdb table, and some are missing; sequencing was by immunoSEQ multiplex PCR. This sample yields under 200,000 clones, of which under 95% are seen a single time; roughly 2% belongs to the top ten. The clonotype comes from a man between 18 and 29 years old with acute or convalescent COVID-19. Input material: peripheral blood. The V call is TRBV18, the J call TRBJ2-1; D might be TRBD2 (5 bases). This CDR3 reads CASSPLAGSYNEQFF. As DNA, the CDR3 is TGTGCCAGCTCACCATTGGCGGGCTCCTACAATGAGCAGTTCTTC.